One sample yielded the 7 T cell receptor beta chains listed below, sequenced in a study of blood T cell repertoires in COVID-19. TCRdb keeps only in-frame clones here, not all; method: immunoSEQ multiplex PCR. The table includes 85,000 to 90,000 clones, 82% detected once. Sequencing used peripheral blood. The source is an elderly woman with acute or convalescent COVID-19.

The gene calls are TRBV27 and TRBJ2-1; TRBD2 matches 9 bases. Germline-derived CDR1 and CDR2 are MNHEY and SMNVEV (reference sequence). The length of the CDR3 is 15 residues. J gave up 5 bases and V 6 bases, and 8 bases lay outside the gene matches. The CDR3 bases are TGTGCCAGCAGGAACGCGGGGGGGCTAAACAATGAGCAGTTCTTC. The encoded protein is CASRNAGGLNNEQFF.

The chain carries TRBV5-1 and TRBJ2-5, with D perhaps matching TRBD1 (5 bases). Germline CDR1 reads SGHRS; CDR2 reads YFSETQ. The germline V and J ends were trimmed by 6 bases and 10 bases, with 22 bases remaining between them. The CDR3 has 14 residues. CDR3 coding DNA: TGCGCCAGCACCATGGGGCCGGTGGAAGAAGGCCAGTACTTC. This translates into CASTMGPVEEGQYF.

The chain uses TRBV7-6 and TRBJ1-1, with no clear D. The CDR3 extends over 13 amino acids. Germline V gene lookup returns CDR1 SGHVS and CDR2 FNYEAQ. The V end lost 3 bases, the J end lost 4 bases, and 9 bases lay between the germline ends. As DNA, the CDR3 is TGTGCCAGCAGCTTTGCGACGGGCACTGAAGCTTTCTTT. The encoded protein is CASSFATGTEAFF.

The chain links TRBV13 to TRBJ1-4; D is uncertain. The V and J ends lost 2 bases and 8 bases respectively, with 9 bases between them. This CDR3 comprises 13 residues. Per the germline V gene, CDR1 is PRHDT and CDR2 is FYEKMQ (reference sequence). Here the CDR3 reads CASSLYGLEKLFF. The DNA for the CDR3 is TGTGCCAGCAGCTTATATGGCCTCGAAAAACTGTTTTTT.

This rearrangement joins TRBV28 to TRBJ1-5, with a tentative D call TRBD1 (6 bases). The CDR3 contains 16 residues. V lost 4 bases to trimming and J lost 6 bases, with 19 bases between them. Germline V CDR1 and CDR2: MDHEN, SYDVKM. The CDR3 nucleotides read TGTGCCAGCAGTTCACCCCGGGCAGGGGTTGGTCAGCCCCAGCATTTT. Its protein product is CASSSPRAGVGQPQHF. Filled out from reference TRBV28 and TRBJ1-5, the complete variable domain reads DVKVTQSSRYLVKRTGEKVFLECVQDMDHENMFWYRQDPGLGLRLIYFSYDVKMKEKGDIPEGYSVSREKKERFSLILESASTNQTSMYLCASSSPRAGVGQPQHFGDGTRLSIL.

On this clone: The same CDR3 also results from other DNA sequences found in this sample. The rearrangement links TRBV7-9 to TRBJ1-4; no clear D gene. The CDR3 runs 16 residues. Germline V gene sequence: CDR1 SEHNR, CDR2 FQNEAQ (reference sequence). Trimming stripped 3 bases from V and 0 bases from J, with 11 bases between. CDR3 sequence: CASSLLKFATNEKLFF. The CDR3 coding sequence is TGTGCCAGCAGCTTGTTAAAATTTGCAACTAATGAAAAACTGTTTTTT.

In this sample, this clone turned up a few times. This chain links TRBV5-5 with TRBJ1-1; D possibly corresponds to TRBD1 (5 bases). The CDR3 spans 12 residues. Germline assignment: CDR1 SGHKS and CDR2 YYEKEE (reference sequence). V was clipped by 3 bases and J by 3 bases, with 6 bases between them. The CDR3 is CASSWGDTEAFF. For the CDR3, the DNA is TGTGCCAGCAGCTGGGGGGACACTGAAGCTTTCTTT. Looking up the rest from reference TRBV5-5 and TRBJ1-1 gives the full variable domain: DAGVTQSPTHLIKTRGQQVTLRCSPISGHKSVSWYQQVLGQGPQFIFQYYEKEERGRGNFPDRFSARQFPNYSSELNVNALLLGDSALYLCASSWGDTEAFFGQGTRLTVV.